Here is one TCR beta chain with its context. Per germline, CDR1 MGHRA and CDR2 YSYEKL. CDR3 size: 14 residues. V dropped 4 bases and J dropped 2 bases, with 11 bases sitting between them. The entry originates in a study of blood T cell repertoires in COVID-19. Overall study: Nucleic acid was either cDNA or gDNA, and it came from T cells, B-cell-depleted T cells, or PBMCs.

The table came from immunoSEQ multiplex PCR; TCRdb's copy has only in-frame clones and leaves some out. Altogether 98,000 or so clones are present, roughly 90% being singletons, with the ten largest covering 5% to 6.5%. The TCR was taken from a human donor in a cohort sampled during active COVID-19. The rearrangement joins TRBV4-1 to TRBJ2-5, with D possibly matching TRBD1 (6 bases). Sequencing input: peripheral blood. CDR3 coding DNA: TGCGCCAGCAGCCGGAAGGACAGTCAAGAGACCCAGTACTTC. It encodes CASSRKDSQETQYF.